This T cell receptor beta chain was documented in a study of blood T cell repertoires in COVID-19. CDR3 length: 15 residues. Libraries were prepared by immunoSEQ multiplex PCR; TCRdb keeps only in-frame clonotypes and omits some of them. The data hold around 84,000 clones, with about 73% observed a single time. This chain links TRBV21-1 with TRBJ2-7; TRBD2 was called by the table and not checked on the DNA. TRBV21-1 is a known pseudogene. The TCR originated in a man between 60 and 75 years old with COVID-19, enrolled during active disease. Sequences were obtained from peripheral blood. CDR3 nucleotide sequence: TGTGCCAGCAGCAAATGGGGGGAGGTTAGTGTGGGGCAGTACTTC. This gives the protein CASSKWGEVSVGQYF.